This T cell receptor beta chain emerged from a study of cytomegalovirus exposure and HLA in healthy donors. Germline values: CDR1 SEHNR, CDR2 FQNEAQ (reference sequence). The CDR3 contains 16 residues. V lost 5 bases and J lost 3; bases outside the gene matches: 10. Among the donors, all were healthy bone marrow donors. In regard to this clone: Its antigen is not known.

Study-wide results and caveats: Analysis performed later found roughly 17,000 TCR beta sequences associated with HLA alleles at 0.05 false discovery rate. Previous analysis showed most TCR beta V segments were productive about 87% or about 30% of the time. Cytomegalovirus-associated status was assigned to about 160 TCR beta chains.

The primer mix had 60 Vbeta and 13 Jbeta primers. Using immunoSEQ multiplex PCR, the repertoire was profiled, and TCRdb retains in-frame clones only, with some absent. Found here are more than 150,000 clones, 70% to 90% of them singletons; the top ten hold approximately 8.5%. The TCR originated in a man aged 18 to 30 in good health and CMV-seropositive. The V gene is TRBV7-9, the J gene TRBJ2-1; TRBD1 aligns across 7 bases. The sequenced material came from PBMCs. The CDR3 sequence: CASSVYRGRDYNEQFF. CDR3 nucleotides: TGTGCCAGCAGCGTGTACAGGGGTCGAGACTACAATGAGCAGTTCTTC.